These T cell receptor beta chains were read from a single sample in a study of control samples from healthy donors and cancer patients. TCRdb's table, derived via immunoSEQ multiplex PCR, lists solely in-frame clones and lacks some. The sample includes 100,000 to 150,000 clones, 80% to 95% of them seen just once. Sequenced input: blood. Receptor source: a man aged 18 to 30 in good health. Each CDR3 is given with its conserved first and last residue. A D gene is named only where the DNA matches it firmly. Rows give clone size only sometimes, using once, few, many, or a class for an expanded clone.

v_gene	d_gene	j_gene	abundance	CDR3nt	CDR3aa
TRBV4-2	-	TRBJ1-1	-	TGTGCCAGCAGCCAGGCCGGGACAATATTTGGCACTGAAGCTTTCTTT	CASSQAGTIFGTEAFF
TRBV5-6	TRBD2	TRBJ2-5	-	TGTGCCAGCAGCTTCGGGCTAGCGGGGTTATCAGAGACCCAGTACTTC	CASSFGLAGLSETQYF
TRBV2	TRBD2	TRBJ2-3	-	TGTGCCAGCAAAAAGAGACTAGCGGGGGGTGGGACAGATACGCAGTATTTT	CASKKRLAGGGTDTQYF
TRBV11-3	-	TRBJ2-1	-	TGTGCCAGCAGCTTTTACGGGATACAAATGTCCTACAATGAGCAGTTCTTC	CASSFYGIQMSYNEQFF
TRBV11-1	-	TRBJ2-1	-	TGTGCCAGCAGCTCCCCCGGGACCGACTCCTACAATGAGCAGTTCTTC	CASSSPGTDSYNEQFF
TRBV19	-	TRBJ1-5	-	TGTGCCAGTAGTAAGGGAATGAAAAATAATCAGCCCCAGCATTTT	CASSKGMKNNQPQHF
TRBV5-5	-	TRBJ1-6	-	TGTGCCAGCAGCTTGGACAATTCACCCCTCCACTTT	CASSLDNSPLHF
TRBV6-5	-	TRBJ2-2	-	TGTGCCAGCAGTACAAGACATGCCGGGGAGCTGTTTTTT	CASSTRHAGELFF
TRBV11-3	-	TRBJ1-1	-	TGTGCCAGCAGCCTCCCGGGGACTGAAGCTTTCTTT	CASSLPGTEAFF
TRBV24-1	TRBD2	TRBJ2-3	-	TGTGCCACCAGTGAACTAGCGGGACTAAGCACAGATACGCAGTATTTT	CATSELAGLSTDTQYF
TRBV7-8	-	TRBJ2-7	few	TGTGCCAGCAGCTTGGCACTGAGCTCCTACGAGCAGTACTTC	CASSLALSSYEQYF
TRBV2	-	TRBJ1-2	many	TGTGCCAACCTTACAGGGACCCATGGCTACACCTTC	CANLTGTHGYTF
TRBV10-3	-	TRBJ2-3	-	TGTGCCATCAGACCCCGCAGCACAGATACGCAGTATTTT	CAIRPRSTDTQYF
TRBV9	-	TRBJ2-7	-	TGTGCCAGCAGCCCATCGGAGGGGGCCGAGCAGTACTTC	CASSPSEGAEQYF
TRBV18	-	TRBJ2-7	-	TGTGCCAGCTCGGGGAAGATTAAGCCTAGCTCCTACGAGCAGTACTTC	CASSGKIKPSSYEQYF
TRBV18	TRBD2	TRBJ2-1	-	TGTGCCAGCTCAGGCCCAGCGGGAGGGCCCGGAAATGAGCAGTTCTTC	CASSGPAGGPGNEQFF
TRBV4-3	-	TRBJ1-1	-	TGCGCCAGCAGCCAAGATTCCGGGTACGCTGAAGCTTTCTTT	CASSQDSGYAEAFF
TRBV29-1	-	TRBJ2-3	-	TGCAGCGTTGAAAGGGGCAGGGGAGTCACAGATACGCAGTATTTT	CSVERGRGVTDTQYF
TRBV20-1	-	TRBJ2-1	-	TGCAGTGCTGCCACCGGGACAGAGCAGTTCTTC	CSAATGTEQFF
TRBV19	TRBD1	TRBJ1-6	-	TGTGCCAGTAGTCTACAGGGAGGACAGGGAGGTTCACCCCTCCACTTT	CASSLQGGQGGSPLHF
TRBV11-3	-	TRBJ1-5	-	TGTGCCAGCACCTCGTGGGGGAAGGGGGAGAACAATCAGCCCCAGCATTTT	CASTSWGKGENNQPQHF
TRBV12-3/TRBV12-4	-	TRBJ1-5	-	TGTGCCAGCGCCCGAGATCAGCCCCAGCATTTT	CASARDQPQHF
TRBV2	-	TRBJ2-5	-	TGTGCCAGCACATCGGGGGGCAGGGAGACCCAGTACTTC	CASTSGGRETQYF
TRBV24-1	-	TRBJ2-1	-	TGTGCCACCAGTGACCATCGCTCTAGCTACAATGAGCAGTTCTTC	CATSDHRSSYNEQFF
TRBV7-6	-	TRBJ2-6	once	TGTGCCAGCAGCTCCCTTTTGATCTCTGGGGCCAACGTCCTGACTTTC	CASSSLLISGANVLTF
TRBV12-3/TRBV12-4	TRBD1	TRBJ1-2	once	TGTGCCAGCAGCTCGACAGGGTCGAAGGGCTACACCTTC	CASSSTGSKGYTF
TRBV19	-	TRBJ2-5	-	TGTGCCAGTAGCAACAGGGAGGGGGAGACCCAGTACTTC	CASSNREGETQYF
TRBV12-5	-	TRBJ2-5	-	TGTGCTAGTGGTTTGGAGGGGGTCCAAGAGACCCAGTACTTC	CASGLEGVQETQYF
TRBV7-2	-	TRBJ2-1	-	TGTGCCAGCAGCCTCGGACCCCAAAGGTTCTTC	CASSLGPQRFF
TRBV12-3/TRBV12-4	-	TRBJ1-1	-	TGTGCCAGCAGTACAGGATTGGACACTGAAGCTTTCTTT	CASSTGLDTEAFF
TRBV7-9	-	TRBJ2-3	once	TGTGCCAGCAGCTCCGGTGAAGATACGCAGTATTTT	CASSSGEDTQYF
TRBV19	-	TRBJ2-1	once	TGTGCCAGTACCGATCGCGCCTACAATGAGCAGTTCTTC	CASTDRAYNEQFF
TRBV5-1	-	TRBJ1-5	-	TGCGCCAGCAGCTTGGGGACCGTAGGTAGCAATCAGCCCCAGCATTTT	CASSLGTVGSNQPQHF
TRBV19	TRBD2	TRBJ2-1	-	TGTGCCAGTAAACCTACTAGCGGGAGTTATAATGAGCAGTTCTTC	CASKPTSGSYNEQFF
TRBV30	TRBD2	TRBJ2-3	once	TGTGCCTGGAGTCCAGGGACTAGCGGGGATACGCAGTATTTT	CAWSPGTSGDTQYF
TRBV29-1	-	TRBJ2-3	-	TGCAGCGCCCTGACTAGTACAGATACGCAGTATTTT	CSALTSTDTQYF
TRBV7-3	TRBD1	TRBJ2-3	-	TGTGCCAGCAGCATGACAGGGAACCCAGATACGCAGTATTTT	CASSMTGNPDTQYF
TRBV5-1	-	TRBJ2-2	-	TGCGCCAGCAGCTTGGCGGACACCGGGGAGCTGTTTTTT	CASSLADTGELFF
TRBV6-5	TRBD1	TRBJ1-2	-	TGTGCCAGCAGTTACTCCGGGACAGGGGGTTACTATGGCTACACCTTC	CASSYSGTGGYYGYTF
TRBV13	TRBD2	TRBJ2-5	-	TGTGCCAGCAGCACTACGGGAGCGGGGACGGCCGGGACCCAGTACTTC	CASSTTGAGTAGTQYF
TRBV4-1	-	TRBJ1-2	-	TGCGCCAGCTCCCTCCGGCCCCTCTATGGCTACACCTTC	CASSLRPLYGYTF
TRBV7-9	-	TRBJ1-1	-	TGTGCCAGCAGCAATCAGGGGACTGAAGCTTTCTTT	CASSNQGTEAFF
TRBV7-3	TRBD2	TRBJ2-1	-	TGTGCCAGCAGCTTCTTGGCGGGAGAAGCATATGAGCAGTTCTTC	CASSFLAGEAYEQFF
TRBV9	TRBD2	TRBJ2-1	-	TGTGCCAGCAGCGCTAGCGGGAGAAGCTACAATGAGCAGTTCTTC	CASSASGRSYNEQFF
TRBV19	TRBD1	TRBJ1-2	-	TGTGCCAGTAGTACAATTCGCGGACAGGGATTCTATGGCTACACCTTC	CASSTIRGQGFYGYTF
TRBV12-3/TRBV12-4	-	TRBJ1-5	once	TGTGCCAGCAGTTCCGGACGCGATCAGCCCCAGCATTTT	CASSSGRDQPQHF